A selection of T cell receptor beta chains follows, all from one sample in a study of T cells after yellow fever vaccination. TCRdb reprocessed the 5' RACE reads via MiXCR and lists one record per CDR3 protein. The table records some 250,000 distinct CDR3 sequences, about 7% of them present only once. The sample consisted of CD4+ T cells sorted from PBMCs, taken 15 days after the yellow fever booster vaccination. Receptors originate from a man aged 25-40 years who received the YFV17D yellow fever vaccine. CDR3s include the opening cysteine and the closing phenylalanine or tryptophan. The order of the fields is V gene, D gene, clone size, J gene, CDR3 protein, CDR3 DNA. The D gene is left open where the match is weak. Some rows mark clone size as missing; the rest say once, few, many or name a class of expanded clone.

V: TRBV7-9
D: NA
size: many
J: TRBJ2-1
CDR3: CASSLAGNNEQFF
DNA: TGTGCCAGCAGCTTAGCAGGAAACAATGAGCAGTTCTTC

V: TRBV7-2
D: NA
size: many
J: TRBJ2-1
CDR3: CASRERNEQFF
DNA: TGTGCCAGCAGAGAGCGTAATGAGCAGTTCTTC

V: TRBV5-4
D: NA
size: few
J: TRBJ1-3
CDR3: CASSKDREAGNTIYF
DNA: TGTGCCAGCAGCAAAGACAGAGAGGCTGGAAACACCATATATTTT

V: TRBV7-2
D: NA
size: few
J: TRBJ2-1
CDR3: CARVGVEQFF
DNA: TGTGCCAGAGTAGGGGTTGAGCAGTTCTTC

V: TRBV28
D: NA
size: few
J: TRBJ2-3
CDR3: CASSLRGRRQADTQYF
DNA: TGTGCCAGCAGTCTGAGAGGACGGCGGCAGGCAGATACGCAGTATTTT

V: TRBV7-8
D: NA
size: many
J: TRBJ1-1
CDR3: CASSLALAGNTEAFF
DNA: TGTGCCAGCAGCTTAGCGTTAGCAGGGAACACTGAAGCTTTCTTT

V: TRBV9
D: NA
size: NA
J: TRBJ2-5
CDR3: CASSAQGLQETQYF
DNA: TGTGCCAGCAGCGCTCAAGGGCTGCAAGAGACCCAGTACTTC

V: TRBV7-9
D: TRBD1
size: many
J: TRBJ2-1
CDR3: CASSLAGGGNNEQFF
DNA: TGTGCCAGCAGCTTAGCAGGGGGCGGCAACAATGAGCAGTTCTTC

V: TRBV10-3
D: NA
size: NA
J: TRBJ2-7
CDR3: CAISEPGTFYEQYF
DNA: TGTGCCATCAGTGAACCGGGCACTTTCTACGAGCAGTACTTC

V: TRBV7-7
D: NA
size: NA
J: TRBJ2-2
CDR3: CASSPESATGELFF
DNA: TGTGCTAGCAGCCCTGAGAGCGCAACCGGGGAGCTGTTTTTT

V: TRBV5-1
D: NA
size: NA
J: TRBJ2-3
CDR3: CASSRGLVNADTQYF
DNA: TGCGCCAGCAGCCGTGGACTTGTGAATGCAGATACGCAGTATTTT

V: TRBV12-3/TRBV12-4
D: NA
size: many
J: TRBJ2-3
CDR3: CASRVSSARTDTQYF
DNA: TGTGCCAGCAGGGTATCTAGCGCGCGCACAGATACGCAGTATTTT

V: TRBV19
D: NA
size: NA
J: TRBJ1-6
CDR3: CASTPRQETSSPLHF
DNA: TGTGCCAGCACCCCAAGACAGGAGACGAGTTCACCCCTCCACTTT

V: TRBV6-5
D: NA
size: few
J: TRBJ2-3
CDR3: CASSYSGHWRTDTQYF
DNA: TGTGCCAGCAGTTACTCGGGACACTGGAGGACAGATACGCAGTATTTT

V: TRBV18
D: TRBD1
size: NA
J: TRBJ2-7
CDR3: CASSLDRGTDEQYF
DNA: TGTGCCAGCTCCCTCGACAGGGGTACGGACGAGCAGTACTTC

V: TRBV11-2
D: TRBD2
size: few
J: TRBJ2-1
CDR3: CASSFKVSSGRASYNEQFF
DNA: TGTGCCAGCAGCTTCAAAGTTTCTAGCGGGAGAGCATCCTACAATGAGCAGTTCTTC

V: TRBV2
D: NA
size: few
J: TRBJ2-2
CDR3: CASSEEGGPTGELFF
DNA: TGTGCCAGCAGTGAAGAGGGCGGGCCCACCGGGGAGCTGTTTTTT

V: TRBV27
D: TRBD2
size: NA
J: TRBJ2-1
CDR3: CASSILAGESNEQFF
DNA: TGTGCCAGCAGTATCTTAGCGGGAGAATCCAATGAGCAGTTCTTC

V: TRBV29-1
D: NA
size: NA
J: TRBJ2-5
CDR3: CSVKEGGVNF
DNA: TGCAGCGTTAAGGAAGGTGGGGTAAACTTC

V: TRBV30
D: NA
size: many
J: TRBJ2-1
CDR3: CAWSVGGNNEQFF
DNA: TGTGCCTGGAGTGTAGGTGGGAACAATGAGCAGTTCTTC

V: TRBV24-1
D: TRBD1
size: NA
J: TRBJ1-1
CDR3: CATSDSTSRGGMNTEAFF
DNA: TGTGCCACCAGTGATTCCACCTCCAGGGGGGGGATGAACACTGAAGCTTTCTTT

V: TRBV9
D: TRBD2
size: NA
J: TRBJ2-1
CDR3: CASSVGTFSSGGYNEQFF
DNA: TGTGCCAGCAGCGTAGGGACCTTTTCTAGCGGGGGTTACAATGAGCAGTTCTTC

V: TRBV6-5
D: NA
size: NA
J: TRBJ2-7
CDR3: CASSYGGWEQYF
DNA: TGTGCCAGCAGTTACGGAGGGTGGGAGCAGTACTTC

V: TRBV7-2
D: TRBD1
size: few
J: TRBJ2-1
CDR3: CASSRAGTGNYNEQFF
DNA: TGTGCCAGCAGCCGCGCCGGGACAGGGAACTACAATGAGCAGTTCTTC

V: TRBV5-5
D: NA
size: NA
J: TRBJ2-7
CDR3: CASSLAVTRGVYEQYF
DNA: TGTGCCAGCAGCTTGGCCGTGACCCGGGGCGTATACGAGCAGTACTTC